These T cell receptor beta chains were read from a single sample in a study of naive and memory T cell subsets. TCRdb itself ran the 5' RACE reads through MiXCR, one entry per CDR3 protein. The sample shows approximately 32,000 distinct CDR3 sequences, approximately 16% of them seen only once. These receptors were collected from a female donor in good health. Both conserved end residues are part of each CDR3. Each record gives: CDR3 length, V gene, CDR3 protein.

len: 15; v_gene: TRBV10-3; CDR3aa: CAISDAGAASTEAFF
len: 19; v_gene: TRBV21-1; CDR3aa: CASSILDRSIFSGANVLTF
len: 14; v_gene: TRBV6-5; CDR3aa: CASLPGGRDYGYTF
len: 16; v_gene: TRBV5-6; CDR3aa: CASSLAGAPNTDTQYF
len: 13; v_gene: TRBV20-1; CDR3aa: CSARTGSDYGYTF
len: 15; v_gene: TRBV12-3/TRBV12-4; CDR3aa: CASSLDGRVNTEAFF
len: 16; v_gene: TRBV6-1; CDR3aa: CASSERGFSGANVLTF
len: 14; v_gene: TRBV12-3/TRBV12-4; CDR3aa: CASRLDSSGGTQYF
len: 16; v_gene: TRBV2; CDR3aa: CASSELGSHPKNIQYF
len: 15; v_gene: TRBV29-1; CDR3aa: CSVVEDTRDNSPLHF
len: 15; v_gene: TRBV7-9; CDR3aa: CASSLTGQSNEKLFF